This is a list of T cell receptor beta chains from one sample in a study of cytomegalovirus exposure and HLA in healthy donors. Only in-frame clones appear in the TCRdb table, and some are missing; sequencing was by immunoSEQ multiplex PCR. The profile covers some 100,000 clones, with 88% appearing a single time and about 2% taken by the ten largest. Sequencing was carried out using PBMCs. These receptors were obtained from a woman aged 18-29 years in good health and CMV-seronegative. Both conserved end residues are part of each CDR3. Fields, in order: D gene, J gene, V gene, clone size, CDR3 DNA, CDR3 protein. A D gene is named only where the DNA matches it firmly. A row's size may be missing; if present it is once, few, many or a size class.

>TRBD1|TRBJ2-1|TRBV11-3|NA
TGTGCCAGCAGCACCGGACAGGGTTCCTACAATGAGCAGTTCTTC
CASSTGQGSYNEQFF
>TRBD1|TRBJ2-1|TRBV28|NA
TGTGCCAGCAGTAGCCGACAGGGGTCAGCTCAAGATGAGCAGTTCTTC
CASSSRQGSAQDEQFF
>TRBD2|TRBJ2-3|TRBV23-1|NA
TGCGCCAGCAGTCAAAAATTTCGGGGACTACGCGAGCATACGCAGTATTTT
CASSQKFRGLREHTQYF
>NA|TRBJ1-5|TRBV7-9|few
TGTGCCAGCAGCCTCGCAGGGCATAGCAATCAGCCCCAGCATTTT
CASSLAGHSNQPQHF
>TRBD2|TRBJ2-1|TRBV19|once
TGTGCCAGTAGGACTACCGGGACTAGCCATGAGCAGTTCTTC
CASRTTGTSHEQFF
>NA|TRBJ2-3|TRBV28|NA
TGTGCCAGCAGTACCAGGGTCGACAACACAGATACGCAGTATTTT
CASSTRVDNTDTQYF
>NA|TRBJ1-1|TRBV19|NA
TGTGCCAGTAGATCTGGGACTGCCAAAGCTTTCTTT
CASRSGTAKAFF
>NA|TRBJ1-4|TRBV5-1|NA
TGCGCCAGCAGCGCTACAGGGATGGGGTTTAATGAAAAACTGTTTTTT
CASSATGMGFNEKLFF
>TRBD1|TRBJ1-1|TRBV29-1|NA
TGCAGCGCTGACAGGGGCGACACTGAAGCTTTCTTT
CSADRGDTEAFF
>NA|TRBJ2-2|TRBV6-5|NA
TGTGCCAGCAGTTACTCGGGGCCCGGGGAGCTGTTTTTT
CASSYSGPGELFF
>NA|TRBJ1-3|TRBV20-1|NA
TGCAGTGCTAATATTGCGAACACCATATATTTT
CSANIANTIYF
>NA|TRBJ2-4|TRBV27|NA
TGTGCCAGCAGTATTGACAGATTTAAAAACATTCAGTACTTC
CASSIDRFKNIQYF
>NA|TRBJ1-1|TRBV29-1|NA
TGCAGCGTCTCACAGGGAGGGGCCACTGAAGCTTTCTTT
CSVSQGGATEAFF
>TRBD2|TRBJ2-7|TRBV7-2|NA
TGTGCCAGCACCCCGACTAGCGGGAGTCCCTACGAGCAGTACTTC
CASTPTSGSPYEQYF
>NA|TRBJ2-1|TRBV5-4|NA
TGTGCCAGCAGGACGACGGAAGGGGCCTTCAACTCCTACAATGAGCAGTTCTTC
CASRTTEGAFNSYNEQFF
>NA|TRBJ1-1|TRBV5-4|NA
TGTGCCAGCAGCTTGTGGGCAGGGGAAACTGAAGCTTTCTTT
CASSLWAGETEAFF
>TRBD2|TRBJ2-7|TRBV11-1|NA
TGTGCCAGCAGCCATCTTCCTAGCGGGGGCTACTACGAGCAGTACTTC
CASSHLPSGGYYEQYF
>NA|TRBJ2-7|TRBV18|NA
TGTGCCAGCTCACCAGGGAGCTCCTACGAGCAGTACTTC
CASSPGSSYEQYF
>TRBD1|TRBJ1-5|TRBV27|NA
TGTGCCAGCAGCGCAGGACAGGGGGTTAATCAGCCCCAGCATTTT
CASSAGQGVNQPQHF
>NA|TRBJ2-6|TRBV11-2|NA
TGTGCCAGCATGCGTCCCCTTCTCTCTGGGGCCAACGTCCTGACTTTC
CASMRPLLSGANVLTF
>NA|TRBJ1-1|TRBV7-8|NA
TGTGCCAGCAGCCCCCGTAGTGGTGAAGCTTTCTTT
CASSPRSGEAFF
>NA|TRBJ2-3|TRBV7-2|NA
TGTGCCAGCAGCCTATATAACACGCAGTATTTT
CASSLYNTQYF
>TRBD2|TRBJ2-2|TRBV28|NA
TGTGCCAGCAGTTTACCCACTAGCGTCCCCGGGGAGCTGTTTTTT
CASSLPTSVPGELFF
>TRBD1|TRBJ2-2|TRBV4-3|NA
TGCGCCAGCAGCCACTCCGGGGACAGGGGGGTTGCCGGGGAGCTGTTTTTT
CASSHSGDRGVAGELFF
>TRBD1|TRBJ1-5|TRBV27|NA
TGTGCCAGCGCCCCGACAGGGGTCCACAATCAGCCCCAGCATTTT
CASAPTGVHNQPQHF
>TRBD1|TRBJ2-2|TRBV19|NA
TGTGCCAGTAGTGACAGGGCGAACACCGGGGAGCTGTTTTTT
CASSDRANTGELFF
>NA|TRBJ2-5|TRBV4-1|NA
TGCGCCAGCAGCCAAGAGACAGCGTTGGGGCAAGAGACCCAGTACTTC
CASSQETALGQETQYF
>TRBD1|TRBJ2-1|TRBV28|few
TGTGCCAGCAGGTCACGGGACAGGGCCCCCAATGAGCAGTTCTTC
CASRSRDRAPNEQFF
>NA|TRBJ1-3|TRBV28|NA
TGTGCCGTAAAAGGTCACAGCAACTCTGGAAACACCATATATTTT
CAVKGHSNSGNTIYF
>TRBD2|TRBJ2-1|TRBV4-3|NA
TGCGCCAGCAGCCGCCTAGCGGCCGCCTACAATGAGCAGTTCTTC
CASSRLAAAYNEQFF
>NA|TRBJ1-1|TRBV30|NA
TGTGCCTGGAGTGCTGGGACATTGAACACTGAAGCTTTCTTT
CAWSAGTLNTEAFF
>NA|TRBJ1-2|TRBV20-1|NA
TGCAGTGCTAGAGCAAATGGCTACACCTTC
CSARANGYTF
>NA|TRBJ1-2|TRBV7-2|NA
TGTGCCAGCAGCCCCGAGGGACACTCTAACTATGGCTACACCTTC
CASSPEGHSNYGYTF
>TRBD1|TRBJ1-2|TRBV4-2|once
TGTGCCAGCAGCCAAGACCCGGGACAGGGGGGCTACACCTTC
CASSQDPGQGGYTF
>TRBD1|TRBJ2-1|TRBV7-9|NA
TGTGCCAGCAGCCCGAGGGAACCCGCAGGGGGCGCCGGGTACAATGAGCAGTTCTTC
CASSPREPAGGAGYNEQFF
>TRBD1|TRBJ2-7|TRBV5-1|NA
TGCGCCAGCAGCTTGGCAGGGGGCGAGTACGAGCAGTACTTC
CASSLAGGEYEQYF
>TRBD1|TRBJ2-7|TRBV6-5|NA
TGTGCCAGCAGTCCCTGGACAGGAAACCACTACGAGCAGTACTTC
CASSPWTGNHYEQYF
>TRBD1|TRBJ1-4|TRBV29-1|once
TGCAGCGTAGCCAGGACAGGAAACGAAAAACTGTTTTTT
CSVARTGNEKLFF
>TRBD2|TRBJ2-5|TRBV28|NA
TGTGCCAGCAGTTTAGGTAGCGGGGGATCCCCGACCCAGTACTTC
CASSLGSGGSPTQYF
>NA|TRBJ1-2|TRBV15|NA
TGTGCCACCAGCAGGGAACAGGGTTCGTTAAACTATGGCTACACCTTC
CATSREQGSLNYGYTF
>TRBD1|TRBJ1-2|TRBV6-1|NA
TGTGCCAGCCGGTGGGGACAGGGTCACTATGGCTACACCTTC
CASRWGQGHYGYTF
>NA|TRBJ1-2|TRBV6-1|NA
TGTGCCAGCAGTGAAAAATCAGGGGCTACATATGGCTACACCTTC
CASSEKSGATYGYTF
>TRBD1|TRBJ2-5|TRBV28|NA
TGTGCCAGCAGTTCCCTGGGACAGGTCCGGGGCCCGAGAGAGACCCAGTACTTC
CASSSLGQVRGPRETQYF
>NA|TRBJ1-5|TRBV4-1|NA
TGCGCCAGCAGCCCGACCACGGGTGGGCCCCAGCATTTT
CASSPTTGGPQHF
>TRBD2|TRBJ2-3|TRBV5-1|NA
TGCGCCAGCACAACCGGCGGGGGTACGCAGTATTTT
CASTTGGGTQYF